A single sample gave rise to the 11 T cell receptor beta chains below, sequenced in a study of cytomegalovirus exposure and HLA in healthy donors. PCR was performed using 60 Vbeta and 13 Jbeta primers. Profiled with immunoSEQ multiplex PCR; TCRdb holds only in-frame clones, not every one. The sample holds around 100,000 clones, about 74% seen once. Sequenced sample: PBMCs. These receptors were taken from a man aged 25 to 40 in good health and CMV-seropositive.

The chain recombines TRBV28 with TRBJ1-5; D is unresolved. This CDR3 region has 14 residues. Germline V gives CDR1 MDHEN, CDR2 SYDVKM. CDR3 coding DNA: TGTGCGGCAGGTACCACAGTTAGCAATCAGCCCCAGCATTTT. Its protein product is CAAGTTVSNQPQHF.

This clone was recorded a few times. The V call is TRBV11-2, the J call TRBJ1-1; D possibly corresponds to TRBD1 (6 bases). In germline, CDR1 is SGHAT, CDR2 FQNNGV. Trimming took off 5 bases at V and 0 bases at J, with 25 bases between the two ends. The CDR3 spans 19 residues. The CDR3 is CASSLPQTGFWSMNTEAFF. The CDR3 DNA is TGTGCCAGCAGCCTCCCTCAGACAGGTTTTTGGTCGATGAACACTGAAGCTTTCTTT.

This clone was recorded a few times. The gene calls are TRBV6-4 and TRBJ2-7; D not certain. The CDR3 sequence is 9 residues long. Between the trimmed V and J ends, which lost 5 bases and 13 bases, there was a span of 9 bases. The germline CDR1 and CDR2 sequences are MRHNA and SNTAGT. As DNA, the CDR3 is TGTGCCAGCAGTAACCCGCGATACTTC. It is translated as CASSNPRYF.

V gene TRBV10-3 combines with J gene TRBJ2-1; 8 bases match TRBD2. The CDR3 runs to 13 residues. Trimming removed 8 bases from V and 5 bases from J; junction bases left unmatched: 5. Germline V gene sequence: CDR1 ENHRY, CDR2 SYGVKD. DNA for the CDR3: TGTGCCATCCCCGGGGGGGGAGACAATGAGCAGTTCTTC. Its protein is CAIPGGGDNEQFF.

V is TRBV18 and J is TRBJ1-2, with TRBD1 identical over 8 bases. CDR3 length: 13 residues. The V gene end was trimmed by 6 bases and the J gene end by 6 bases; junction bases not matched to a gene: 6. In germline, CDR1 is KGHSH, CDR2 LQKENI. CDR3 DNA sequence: TGTGCCAGCTCTTTCCAGGGGGCAGATGGCTACACCTTC. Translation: CASSFQGADGYTF.

Written as DNA, the CDR3 is TGCGCCAGCCACAGGGGAATCGCCGGGGAGCTGTTTTTT. Protein sequence: CASHRGIAGELFF. This chain connects TRBV10-2 to TRBJ2-2; 7 nucleotides align to TRBD1. The CDR3 length is 13 residues. Germline-derived CDR1 and CDR2 are WSHSY and SAAADI. Trimming removed 8 bases from V and 6 bases from J; junction bases left unmatched: 6.

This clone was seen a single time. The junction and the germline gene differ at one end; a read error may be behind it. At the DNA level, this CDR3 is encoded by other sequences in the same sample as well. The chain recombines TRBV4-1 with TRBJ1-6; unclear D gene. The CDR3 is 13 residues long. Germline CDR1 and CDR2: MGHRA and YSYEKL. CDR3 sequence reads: CASSQDEDSPLHF. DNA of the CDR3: TGCGCCAGTAGCCAAGATGAGGATTCACCCCTCCACTTT.

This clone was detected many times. The CDR3 is CASSIAPRGTDTQYF. The CDR3 bases are TGTGCCAGTAGTATAGCGCCTCGGGGCACAGATACGCAGTATTTT. The rearrangement joins TRBV19 to TRBJ2-3; D is unclear. V was cut by 1 base and J by 1 base, with 9 bases left in between. This CDR3 has 15 amino acids. From germline, CDR1 is LNHDA and CDR2 SQIVND (reference sequence).

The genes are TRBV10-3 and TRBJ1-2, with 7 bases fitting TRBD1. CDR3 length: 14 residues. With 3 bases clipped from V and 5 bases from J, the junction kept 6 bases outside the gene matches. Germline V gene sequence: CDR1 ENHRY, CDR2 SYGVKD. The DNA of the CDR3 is TGTGCCATCAGTGAAGGGACAGAGTGGTATGGCTACACCTTC. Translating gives CAISEGTEWYGYTF.

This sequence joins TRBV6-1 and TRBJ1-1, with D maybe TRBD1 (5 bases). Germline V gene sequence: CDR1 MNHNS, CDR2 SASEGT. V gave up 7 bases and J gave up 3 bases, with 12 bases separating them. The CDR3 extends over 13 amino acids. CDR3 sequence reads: CASTTVGDTEAFF. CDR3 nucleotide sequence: TGTGCCAGCACCACCGTAGGGGACACTGAAGCTTTCTTT.

The chain's CDR3 is CASSVSSGNTIYF. CDR3 bases: TGTGCCAGCAGCGTATCATCTGGAAACACCATATATTTT. The rearrangement links TRBV9 to TRBJ1-3; D remains ambiguous. The germline V and J ends were trimmed by 1 base and 1 base, with 3 bases remaining between them. The V gene's germline CDR1 is SGDLS and CDR2 YYNGEE. CDR3 length equals 13 residues.